The rows below give T cell receptor beta chains drawn from one sample of a study of blood T cell repertoires in COVID-19. Clones were sequenced by immunoSEQ multiplex PCR, and TCRdb holds only the in-frame ones, with some missing. The table shows fewer than 70,000 clones, with around 83% occurring only once. Sequencing was carried out using peripheral blood. These receptors came from a woman aged 80 or over with acute or convalescent COVID-19. Each CDR3 is given with its conserved first and last residue. The D gene is left open where the match is weak. Not all rows give a size; the values are once, few, many and, for expanded clones, a class.

V gene: TRBV3-1/TRBV3-2; D gene: .; clone size: many; J gene: TRBJ1-5; CDR3 DNA: TGTGCCAGCAGCCAAGACGGAGGAAATCAGCCCCAGCATTTT; CDR3 protein: CASSQDGGNQPQHF
V gene: TRBV6-5; D gene: TRBD1; clone size: .; J gene: TRBJ1-6; CDR3 DNA: TGTGCCAGCAGTCCTAGACAGGGAGTAAGGTCACCCCTCCACTTT; CDR3 protein: CASSPRQGVRSPLHF
V gene: TRBV18; D gene: .; clone size: .; J gene: TRBJ2-2; CDR3 DNA: TGTGCCAGCTCACCAACAGCGAACACCGGGGAGCTGTTTTTT; CDR3 protein: CASSPTANTGELFF
V gene: TRBV5-1; D gene: TRBD2; clone size: few; J gene: TRBJ2-1; CDR3 DNA: TGCGCCAGCAGCCCGGGAGGCTCTAATGAGCAGTTCTTC; CDR3 protein: CASSPGGSNEQFF
V gene: TRBV5-1; D gene: TRBD1; clone size: .; J gene: TRBJ1-6; CDR3 DNA: TGCGCCAGCAGCTCAGGACAGGGGCTAGAGTACGTCTTT; CDR3 protein: CASSSGQGLEYVF
V gene: TRBV6-1; D gene: .; clone size: .; J gene: TRBJ1-6; CDR3 DNA: TGTGCCAGCAGTGAACAGGGAACCAATTCACCCCTCCACTTT; CDR3 protein: CASSEQGTNSPLHF
V gene: TRBV19; D gene: .; clone size: few; J gene: TRBJ2-6; CDR3 DNA: TGTGCCAGTGGGCCGGTCTCTGGGGCCAACGTCCTGACTTTC; CDR3 protein: CASGPVSGANVLTF
V gene: TRBV14; D gene: TRBD1; clone size: few; J gene: TRBJ1-2; CDR3 DNA: TGTGCCAGCAGCCACGGGGACAGGGTTGGATATGGCTACACCTTC; CDR3 protein: CASSHGDRVGYGYTF
V gene: TRBV2; D gene: .; clone size: .; J gene: TRBJ2-7; CDR3 DNA: TGTGCCAGCAGTGCCCGGTGGACAGATTCCTACGAGCAGTACTTC; CDR3 protein: CASSARWTDSYEQYF
V gene: TRBV20-1; D gene: TRBD1; clone size: .; J gene: TRBJ1-4; CDR3 DNA: TGCAGTGCTAGTCCACCGACAGGGAATAATGAAAAACTGTTTTTT; CDR3 protein: CSASPPTGNNEKLFF
V gene: TRBV7-2; D gene: .; clone size: .; J gene: TRBJ2-4; CDR3 DNA: TGTGCCAGCAGCTTAGTGGCCGGGGACATTCAGTACTTC; CDR3 protein: CASSLVAGDIQYF
V gene: TRBV7-8; D gene: TRBD2; clone size: .; J gene: TRBJ2-5; CDR3 DNA: TGTGCCAGCAGCCCACCAGCGGGGGGTCAAGAGACCCAGTACTTC; CDR3 protein: CASSPPAGGQETQYF
V gene: TRBV5-1; D gene: TRBD2; clone size: once; J gene: TRBJ2-5; CDR3 DNA: TGCGCCAGCAGCTCTGCGGGGGGCCTTCAAGAGACCCAGTACTTC; CDR3 protein: CASSSAGGLQETQYF
V gene: TRBV5-8; D gene: TRBD2; clone size: .; J gene: TRBJ2-1; CDR3 DNA: TGTGCCAGCAGCCCACGGAAGGGACTAGCGCAGGATGAGCAGTTCTTC; CDR3 protein: CASSPRKGLAQDEQFF
V gene: TRBV7-9; D gene: TRBD1; clone size: .; J gene: TRBJ2-7; CDR3 DNA: TGTGCCAGCAGTTTGCAGTCGACAGGGGGTTACGAGCAGTACTTC; CDR3 protein: CASSLQSTGGYEQYF
V gene: TRBV5-1; D gene: TRBD2; clone size: few; J gene: TRBJ2-5; CDR3 DNA: TGCGCCAGCAGCTTATCTGTGCGGGGGGGCCGTTCACAAGAGACCCAGTACTTC; CDR3 protein: CASSLSVRGGRSQETQYF
V gene: TRBV7-6; D gene: .; clone size: .; J gene: TRBJ1-2; CDR3 DNA: TGTGCCAGCAGCTTAGATTCCGGAGGGTCAGGCTACACCTTC; CDR3 protein: CASSLDSGGSGYTF
V gene: TRBV7-2; D gene: TRBD1; clone size: .; J gene: TRBJ1-4; CDR3 DNA: TGTGCCAGCAGCTTAGTTACAGGGGGTAATGAAAAACTGTTTTTT; CDR3 protein: CASSLVTGGNEKLFF
V gene: TRBV6-5; D gene: TRBD2; clone size: .; J gene: TRBJ2-5; CDR3 DNA: TGTGCCAGCAGTTCCCCTAGCGGGCGCCAAGAGACCCAGTACTTC; CDR3 protein: CASSSPSGRQETQYF
V gene: TRBV10-3; D gene: TRBD1; clone size: few; J gene: TRBJ2-5; CDR3 DNA: TGTGCCATCAGTGAAGGTCCGGGACAGGGACCCCAAGAGACCCAGTACTTC; CDR3 protein: CAISEGPGQGPQETQYF
V gene: TRBV29-1; D gene: TRBD1; clone size: few; J gene: TRBJ2-7; CDR3 DNA: TGCAGCGTCGGGACAGGCTCCTACGAGCAGTACTTC; CDR3 protein: CSVGTGSYEQYF
V gene: TRBV7-6; D gene: .; clone size: .; J gene: TRBJ2-6; CDR3 DNA: TGTGCCAGCAGCTTACTCACACCTGGGGCCAACGTCCTGACTTTC; CDR3 protein: CASSLLTPGANVLTF